This entry lists 7 T cell receptor beta chains sequenced from one sample in a study of CD8 T cells in Susac syndrome. With random hexamers, reverse transcription was performed on roughly 0.5 to 1 ug of RNA. MiXCR, run by TCRdb on the immunoSEQ multiplex PCR reads, gives a single entry per CDR3 protein. The data hold around 1,200 distinct CDR3 sequences, with roughly 69% observed a single time. The markers CD27 and CD45RA, used in staining, defined memory subsets for TEMRA sorting. Sequencing was done on a sample of CD8+ TEMRA cells from PBMCs. Subset meaning: FACS-sorted terminally differentiated effector memory CD8+ T cells re-expressing CD45RA (CD8+ TEMRA). Source of these receptors: a human donor with Susac syndrome.

The chain carries TRBV21-1 and TRBJ2-2. TRBV21-1 represents a pseudogene. CDR3 size: 19 residues. The CDR3 region is CASSDGQTGILFGHRGAVF. The CDR3 DNA reads as TGTGCCAGCAGCGACGGGCAGACGGGTATTTTATTTGGACACCGGGGAGCTGTTTTT.

The chain has TRBV27 and TRBJ1-2; 7 bases map to TRBD1. Germline V lookup: CDR1 MNHEY, CDR2 SMNVEV (reference sequence). The CDR3 extends over 16 amino acids. V lost 2 bases, J lost 1 base, and 7 bases stayed unmatched. CDR3 coding DNA: TGTGCCAGCAGTTTAGGTTCCACAGGGGTTAACTATGGCTACACCTTC. It codes for CASSLGSTGVNYGYTF.

Of note for this clonotype: At one end, the junction sequence differs from germline, possibly due to a read error. The gene calls are TRBV28 and TRBJ1-5; D is possibly TRBD1 (5 bases). Per germline, CDR1 MDHEN and CDR2 SYDVKM. The CDR3 is made up of 15 amino acids. The CDR3 loop is CASRLLGGSYQPQIF. The CDR3, as DNA: TGTGCCAGCAGACTCCTCGGGGGGAGCTATCAGCCCCAGATTTTT.

For this clonotype: A much larger clone sits a single nucleotide away, making a read error possible. The chain uses TRBV5-5 and TRBJ2-1; 10 bases line up with TRBD2. Trimming took 2 bases from V and 7 from J; bases not matched to a gene: 6. There are 15 residues in the CDR3. The germline gives CDR1 SGHKS, CDR2 YYEKEE (reference sequence). CDR3 protein: CASSFLAGGGNEQFF. DNA for the CDR3: TGTGCCAGCAGCTTCTTAGCGGGGGGCGGGAATGAGCAGTTCTTC.

Concerning this clonotype itself: The conserved phenylalanine or tryptophan normally closing the CDR3 is absent here, so this likely arose from a read error. This chain links TRBV12-3 or TRBV12-4 with TRBJ1-4, with D possibly TRBD1 on 5 matching bases. The germline V and J ends were trimmed by 6 bases and 7 bases, with 15 bases remaining between them. CDR3 length: 14 residues. The DNA for the CDR3 is TGTGCCAGCAGCCCAGGGCTTGTTGGTGAAAAACTGTTTCTT. The encoded protein is CASSPGLVGEKLFL.

The V gene is TRBV5-1, the J gene TRBJ2-7; tentatively, D is TRBD2 (5 bases). Germline CDR1 is SGHRS and CDR2 is YFSETQ. V shed 0 bases and J shed 0 bases, with 19 bases lying between them. The CDR3 runs 18 residues. CDR3 protein: CASSLVLGRGVSSYEQYF. DNA for the CDR3: TGCGCCAGCAGCTTGGTTCTTGGACGGGGTGTGAGCTCCTACGAGCAGTACTTC.

The chain recombines TRBV9 with TRBJ2-2, with D unclear. The CDR3 is made up of 11 amino acids. V shed 5 bases and J shed 10 bases, with 9 bases lying between them. Per the germline V gene, CDR1 is SGDLS and CDR2 is YYNGEE. Here the CDR3 DNA reads TGTGCCAGCAGAGTTACTCTGGAGCTGTTTTTT. This codes for CASRVTLELFF.